The 21 T cell receptor beta chains below all came from one sample that was sequenced in a study of Graves' ophthalmopathy and Graves' hyperthyroidism. Amplification targeted the TCR beta CDR3 regions, with RNA transcripts as the source material. Scientists carried out first-round RT-PCR using HTBI primers and then a second-round multiplex PCR. MiXCR was run by TCRdb on the multiplex PCR reads, yielding one entry per CDR3 protein. The sample lists 600,000 to 700,000 distinct CDR3 sequences; roughly 39% were seen once. The sequenced material came from peripheral blood. All receptors derive from an adult man with Graves' ophthalmopathy.

This clonotype has a count of ten or more. V usage is TRBV10-3 and J usage is TRBJ1-1, with 8 nucleotides matching TRBD1. CDR1 and CDR2 (germline): ENHRY, SYGVKD. J gave up 1 base and V 7 bases, and 11 bases lay outside the gene matches. The CDR3 totals 16 residues. The CDR3 coding sequence is TGTGCCATCACCGAAAGGACAGGGAGGACGAACACTGAAGCTTTCTTT. Its protein product is CAITERTGRTNTEAFF.

This clonotype was seen a single time. The J gene is TRBJ2-3, the V gene TRBV20-1; 7 bases line up with TRBD2. Per germline, CDR1 DFQATT and CDR2 SNEGSKA (reference sequence). The CDR3 consists of 14 residues. V shed 0 bases, J shed 6 bases, and the junction held 6 bases outside the gene matches. The CDR3 DNA sequence: TGCAGTGCTAGAGATGGCGGGGGAGCGGATACGCAGTATTTT. It encodes CSARDGGGADTQYF.

This sequence joins TRBV2 and TRBJ2-3; TRBD1 matches 8 bases. Germline V gene data show CDR1 as SNHLY and CDR2 as FYNNEI. J gave up 3 bases and V 7 bases, and 6 bases lay outside the gene matches. CDR3 size: 14 residues. CDR3 nucleotide sequence: TGTGCCAGCATGGGCAGGGGGCGAACAGATACGCAGTATTTT. Protein product: CASMGRGRTDTQYF.

This clonotype was seen at least ten times. V gene TRBV5-8 combines with J gene TRBJ2-7; 10 nucleotides line up with TRBD2. The CDR3 runs to 16 residues. The germline CDR1 and CDR2 sequences are SGHTS and YDEGEE. Germline trimming cut 0 bases from V and 3 bases from J; bases unmatched to any gene: 6. The CDR3 region is CASSLASSGGGYEQYF. The CDR3 DNA sequence: TGTGCCAGCAGCTTGGCCTCTAGCGGGGGCGGCTACGAGCAGTACTTC.

In the case of this clonotype: A much bigger clone sits one base away, suggesting this may be a read error. This chain joins TRBV19 and TRBJ1-1; a weak D match, TRBD1 (6 bases). The CDR3 extends over 14 amino acids. The germline V gene encodes CDR1 LNHDA and CDR2 SQIVND (reference sequence). The CDR3 sequence: CASRTTGTNTGAFF. DNA of the CDR3: TGTGCCAGTAGGACAACAGGGACGAACACTGGAGCTTTCTTT.

This clonotype was observed at least ten times. The rearrangement joins TRBV9 to TRBJ2-5; 8 bases match TRBD2. The germline gives CDR1 SGDLS, CDR2 YYNGEE. V shed 7 bases, J shed 4 bases, and the junction held 6 bases outside the gene matches. The CDR3 is 13 residues long. The CDR3 here is CASSPGGTETQYF. The CDR3 DNA reads TGTGCCAGCTCACCGGGAGGGACAGAGACCCAGTACTTC.

Many counts were recorded for this clonotype. V is TRBV11-3 and J is TRBJ2-5; D is undetermined. V lost 1 base to trimming and J lost 7 bases, with 13 bases between them. From germline, CDR1 is SGHNT and CDR2 YENEEA. This CDR3 region has 14 residues. In DNA, the CDR3 is TGTGCCAGCAGCTTAGGTGGCCTCGGCGGGACCCAGTACTTC. This translates into CASSLGGLGGTQYF.

In this sample, this clonotype turned up once. The J gene is TRBJ1-1, the V gene TRBV7-2; D possibly corresponds to TRBD1 (6 bases). The length of the CDR3 is 15 residues. Germline CDR1 is SGHTA and CDR2 is FQGNSA. Trimming left V 5 bases short and J 3 bases short, with 16 bases between. CDR3 sequence (DNA): TGTGCCAGCAGCATCACCGGGGGGCCGGACACTGAAGCTTTCTTT. As protein: CASSITGGPDTEAFF.

This clonotype was recorded many times. At one of its ends the junction is not consistent with the germline gene, which may arise from a read error. This rearrangement joins TRBV5-1 to TRBJ1-2, with TRBD1 identical over 7 bases. The CDR3 contains 13 residues. CDR1 and CDR2 from the germline V gene are SGHRS and YFSETQ. CDR3 DNA: TGTGCCAGCAGCCTGGGACAGACCTATGGCTACACCTTC. It encodes CASSLGQTYGYTF.

This clonotype was counted ten times or more. The chain uses TRBV2 and TRBJ1-2, with a possible D match to TRBD1 (5 bases). Trimming removed 5 bases from V and 4 bases from J, with 14 bases in between. The germline V gene encodes CDR1 SNHLY and CDR2 FYNNEI. The CDR3 length is 14 residues. The CDR3 reads CASSPDTGPYGYTF. The CDR3 DNA follows: TGTGCCAGCAGTCCAGACACAGGTCCCTATGGCTACACCTTC.

This clonotype came up many times. The rearrangement joins TRBV19 to TRBJ1-5, with a tentative D call TRBD1 (5 bases). The germline V and J ends were trimmed by 5 bases and 3 bases, with 14 bases remaining between them. CDR3 length: 15 residues. CDR1 LNHDA and CDR2 SQIVND come from the germline V gene (reference sequence). DNA for the CDR3: TGTGCCAGTAGTCCTTGGGACGGTCCCAATCAGCCCCAGCATTTT. This sequence encodes CASSPWDGPNQPQHF.

This clonotype was recorded many times. The chain links TRBV7-9 to TRBJ1-1; D remains unclear. CDR1 is SEHNR, CDR2 FQNEAQ, per germline (reference sequence). This CDR3 has 13 amino acids. The V gene lost 6 bases and the J gene lost 8 bases, with 16 bases spanning the gap. The CDR3 region has the DNA TGTGCCAGCAGACCCGCGAACTCCCAGGAAGCTTTCTTT. It codes for CASRPANSQEAFF.

The genes are TRBV7-8 and TRBJ1-2; TRBD1 matches 11 bases. The CDR3 spans 12 residues. Trimming took 4 bases from V and 12 from J; bases not matched to a gene: 4. Germline V gene data show CDR1 as SGHVS and CDR2 as FQNEAQ. CDR3 amino acids: CASSSRTGGNTF. The CDR3 nucleotides are TGTGCCAGCAGCTCGCGGACAGGGGGCAACACCTTC.

This clonotype was detected ten times or more. One base away lies a much larger clone, so this may be a sequencing read error. J is TRBJ2-7 and V is TRBV7-8; 8 bases agree with TRBD1. The CDR3 spans 14 residues. Germline V gene data show CDR1 as SGHVS and CDR2 as FQNEAQ. V was clipped by 3 bases and J by 5 bases; unmatched bases: 6. The CDR3 DNA reads as TGTGCCAGCAGCTTTAACAGGGGGGACCACGAGCAGTACTTC. Encoded protein: CASSFNRGDHEQYF.

In DNA, the CDR3 is TGTGCCAGCAGCTGGTCCGAGAGGGATGTAAAAGAGACCCAGTACTTC. Translating gives CASSWSERDVKETQYF. The chain combines TRBV7-6 with TRBJ2-5; tentatively, D is TRBD2 (5 bases). V was trimmed by 4 bases and J by 3 bases, leaving 18 bases between them. The CDR3 contains 16 residues. CDR1 is SGHVS, CDR2 FNYEAQ, per germline. Variable domain in full (rest from reference TRBV7-6 and TRBJ2-5): GAGVSQSPRYKVTKRGQDVALRCDPISGHVSLYWYRQALGQGPEFLTYFNYEAQQDKSGLPNDRFSAERPEGSISTLTIQRTEQRDSAMYRCASSWSERDVKETQYFGPGTRLLVL.

The rearrangement uses TRBV7-9 and TRBJ1-1; perhaps TRBD1 as D (5 bases). The V gene's germline CDR1 is SEHNR and CDR2 FQNEAQ (reference sequence). V lost 3 bases, J lost 11 bases, and 10 bases lay in between. This CDR3 spans 11 amino acids. The CDR3 nucleotides are TGTGCCAGCAGCTTTGGCGGGGGGGCTTTCTTT. It encodes CASSFGGGAFF.

V usage is TRBV11-2 and J usage is TRBJ2-2; D ambiguous. The CDR3 is made up of 17 amino acids. Per germline, CDR1 SGHAT and CDR2 FQNNGV. V was pared by 0 bases and J by 5 bases, with 16 bases between. CDR3: CASSLEVGLRMTGELFF. CDR3 DNA sequence: TGTGCCAGCAGCTTAGAAGTAGGGTTGAGGATGACCGGGGAGCTGTTTTTT.

The chain employs TRBV10-3 and TRBJ1-1, with D possibly TRBD1 on 6 matching bases. V gave up 10 bases and J gave up 3 bases, with 21 bases separating them. Germline V gene sequence: CDR1 ENHRY, CDR2 SYGVKD. This CDR3 has 15 residues. The CDR3 region has the DNA TGTGCCAGTCGCGGGGGGCGATACGAGGACACTGAAGCTTTCTTT. This encodes CASRGGRYEDTEAFF.

For the CDR3, the DNA is TGTGCCAGCAGCTTAAGAGCGGACGGAGGCTACACCTTC. Encoded protein: CASSLRADGGYTF. This chain joins TRBV11-1 and TRBJ1-2; D not certain. V lost 2 bases and J lost 8, with 12 bases in between. Per the germline V gene, CDR1 is SGHAT and CDR2 is FQDESV (reference sequence). CDR3 size: 13 residues.

V usage is TRBV15 and J usage is TRBJ1-2; no definite D call. Looked up from germline, CDR1 is LNHNV and CDR2 is YYDKDF (reference sequence). The V end lost 3 bases, the J end lost 3 bases, and 11 bases lay between the germline ends. CDR3 length: 14 residues. The CDR3 bases are TGTGCCACCAGCAGTCTCTTAACGTACTATGGCTACACCTTC. Amino acids: CATSSLLTYYGYTF.

This clonotype was recorded a few times. One base away lies a much larger clone, so this may be a sequencing read error. The chain is built from TRBV2 and TRBJ2-2; a possible D gene is TRBD2 (6 bases). Germline V lookup: CDR1 SNHLY, CDR2 FYNNEI. The CDR3 totals 12 residues. CDR3 loop: CASSQGGGELVF. The CDR3 bases are TGTGCCAGCAGCCAGGGTGGCGGGGAGCTGGTTTTT.